This TCR beta chain was sequenced in a study of blood T cell repertoires in COVID-19. Study details: The United States, Italy and Spain provided the acute and convalescent COVID-19 samples. The analysed material was cDNA or gDNA that came from T cells, B-cell-depleted T cells, or PBMCs.

Source study methods: Counts of nucleated cells, estimated from reference gene primer amplification, were obtained. Measured with immunoSEQ multiplex PCR; TCRdb has only the in-frame clones, and not every one. V, J and clone size derive from that table, while D and trimming were established from the DNA sequence. The sample has 180,000 or so clones; 85% to 90% are singletons. Trimming stripped 2 bases from V and 7 bases from J, with 13 bases between. The germline CDR1 and CDR2 sequences are SEHNR and FQNEAQ (reference sequence). The CDR3 is 14 amino acids. Sequencing was carried out using peripheral blood. The V call is TRBV7-9, the J call TRBJ2-3, with D possibly being TRBD1 (6 bases). The clonotype originates from a young man with acute or convalescent COVID-19. The CDR3 DNA is TGTGCCAGCAGCTTACAAGCAGGGGCCAATACGCAGTATTTT. It translates to CASSLQAGANTQYF.